This TCR beta chain came from a study of identical twins. Broader study findings: Reduced insertions were recorded for abundant cord blood beta clonotypes, with no such pattern in memory repertoires.

Healthy Caucasians, and only they, were the donors. Germline values: CDR1 MDHEN, CDR2 SYDVKM. The V end was cut by 3 bases, the J end by 8 bases, with 10 bases between. The CDR3 spans 12 residues. cDNA molecules carried unique molecular identifiers, and template switching added a universal primer site. TCRdb fed the 5' RACE reads into MiXCR, producing one record per CDR3 protein. The profile covers roughly 350,000 distinct CDR3 sequences, with 9% to 15% appearing a single time and 7.2% taken by the ten largest. On this clonotype itself: As yet, its antigen is unknown.

The same sample was also studied in work on yellow fever vaccine responses in identical twins. From that paper: Vaccine T cell responses of twins reportedly seemed partly convergent and partly personalized.

This clonotype was sampled from a woman aged 18-29 years in good health. V gene TRBV28 combines with J gene TRBJ1-1; no clear D gene. Input material: CD8+ T cells sorted from blood. CDR3 in DNA: TGTGCCAGCAGTTTCTTTGACGGCGAAGCTTTCTTT. Translating gives CASSFFDGEAFF.